The 30 T cell receptor beta chains below were found in one sample sequenced in a study of T cell responses to AZD1222 COVID-19 vaccine. Produced via immunoSEQ multiplex PCR; TCRdb's table is partial and in-frame only. Of 130,000 to 150,000 clones listed, roughly 90% are singletons. The input for sequencing was peripheral blood, taken on day 0 of AZD1222 vaccination. Receptor source: an adult in good health.

This rearrangement joins TRBV10-3 to TRBJ1-1, with D unclear. The V end lost 4 bases, the J end lost 4 bases, and 4 bases lay between the germline ends. Per germline, CDR1 ENHRY and CDR2 SYGVKD. The CDR3 length is 11 residues. This CDR3 reads CAISGGTEAFF. The CDR3 nucleotides are TGTGCCATCAGTGGGGGCACTGAAGCTTTCTTT.

V gene TRBV6-1 combines with J gene TRBJ1-3; D not resolved. V shed 4 bases and J shed 0 bases, with 13 bases lying between them. Looked up from germline, CDR1 is MNHNS and CDR2 is SASEGT. The CDR3 loop spans 16 amino acids. The DNA of the CDR3 is TGTGCCAGCAGTGCAAGGGAACCGATCTCTGGAAACACCATATATTTT. Protein sequence: CASSAREPISGNTIYF.

The V call is TRBV9, the J call TRBJ1-1, with 7 nucleotides matching TRBD1. Germline lookup yields CDR1 SGDLS and CDR2 YYNGEE. The CDR3 totals 15 residues. The junction had 3 bases not matched to a gene; V was cut back by 0 bases and J by 1 base. The CDR3 bases are TGTGCCAGCAGCGTAGAACCAGGGGGGAACACTGAAGCTTTCTTT. It is translated as CASSVEPGGNTEAFF.

The V gene is TRBV5-6, the J gene TRBJ2-1; no clear D. The CDR3 has 16 amino acids. Deletions cut 4 bases from V and 0 bases from J, with 14 bases between. The germline V gene has CDR1 SGHDT and CDR2 YYEEEE. CDR3 in amino acids: CASSPRRLLSYNEQFF. The CDR3 coding sequence is TGTGCCAGCAGCCCACGCCGACTTCTCTCCTACAATGAGCAGTTCTTC.

The chain combines TRBV6-6 with TRBJ2-1, with 12 positions matching TRBD2. The CDR3 totals 18 residues. Looked up from germline, CDR1 is MNHNY and CDR2 is SVGAGI (reference sequence). Trimming took 5 bases from V and 4 from J; bases not matched to a gene: 12. The CDR3 loop reads CASSRLTGTSGLYNEQFF. CDR3 coding DNA: TGTGCCAGCAGTCGACTAACCGGGACTAGCGGGTTGTACAATGAGCAGTTCTTC.

This chain joins TRBV2 and TRBJ1-1, with 10 nucleotides matching TRBD1. Trimming removed 6 bases from V and 1 base from J; junction bases left unmatched: 5. The CDR3 is 15 amino acids. The germline V gene encodes CDR1 SNHLY and CDR2 FYNNEI. This CDR3 reads CASSPGQGPNTEAFF. In DNA form, the CDR3 reads TGTGCCAGCAGCCCGGGACAGGGGCCGAACACTGAAGCTTTCTTT.

The rearrangement joins TRBV30 to TRBJ1-1; D is unresolved. The CDR3 totals 13 residues. Germline-derived CDR1 and CDR2 are GTSNPN and SVGIG (reference sequence). Trimming took 1 base from V and 2 from J, leaving 8 bases between them. CDR3 in DNA: TGTGCCTGGAGTGGTGAGATAAACACTGAAGCTTTCTTT. Translating it yields CAWSGEINTEAFF.

The rearrangement joins TRBV27 to TRBJ1-5; 8 bases map to TRBD1. Germline CDR1 and CDR2: MNHEY and SMNVEV (reference sequence). The CDR3 loop spans 14 amino acids. Unmatched junction bases numbered 7, after V lost 8 bases and J lost 4 bases. In nucleotides, the CDR3 is TGTGCCAGCGCCAGGGGGCAGGAAAATCAGCCCCAGCATTTT. Its protein is CASARGQENQPQHF.

The chain recombines TRBV7-9 with TRBJ2-1, with a tentative D call TRBD2 (5 bases). This CDR3 has 14 residues. V was trimmed by 10 bases and J by 2 bases, leaving 15 bases between them. Per the germline V gene, CDR1 is SEHNR and CDR2 is FQNEAQ (reference sequence). CDR3: CATREGVTYNEQFF. The CDR3 bases are TGTGCCACCCGAGAGGGAGTGACCTACAATGAGCAGTTCTTC.

V usage is TRBV4-2 and J usage is TRBJ2-5; 11 positions agree with TRBD2. The germline V gene encodes CDR1 LGHNA and CDR2 YNFKEQ. CDR3 length equals 16 residues. The V and J ends lost 1 base and 1 base, in that order; junction bases with no gene match: 2. This CDR3 is CASSQGTSGGQETQYF. The CDR3 nucleotides read TGTGCCAGCAGCCAAGGCACTAGCGGGGGCCAAGAGACCCAGTACTTC.

The chain uses TRBV9 and TRBJ2-7; 8 bases agree with TRBD1. V lost 3 bases and J lost 6; bases outside the gene matches: 8. The germline gives CDR1 SGDLS, CDR2 YYNGEE. The CDR3 spans 14 residues. As DNA, the CDR3 is TGTGCCAGCAGCGCCCTACAGGGGGTTGGCGAGCAGTACTTC. Translated, it gives CASSALQGVGEQYF.

This sequence joins TRBV25-1 and TRBJ2-7; 8 nucleotides align to TRBD2. Germline CDR1 MGHDK, CDR2 SYGVNS. V shed 0 bases, J shed 4 bases, and the junction held 2 bases outside the gene matches. This CDR3 contains 14 residues. The CDR3 is CASSEYGGAYEQYF. The CDR3 nucleotides read TGTGCCAGCAGTGAATACGGGGGGGCGTACGAGCAGTACTTC.

This chain links TRBV6-5 with TRBJ2-1, with 10 positions matching TRBD1. Trimming cost V 10 bases and J 6 bases; bases outside gene matches: 12. In germline, CDR1 is MNHEY, CDR2 SVGAGI. There are 15 residues in the CDR3. CDR3 sequence reads: CANMAGTGEVNEQFF. The CDR3 bases are TGTGCCAACATGGCCGGGACAGGGGAGGTCAATGAGCAGTTCTTC.

J is TRBJ2-5 and V is TRBV7-8, with 14 bases matching TRBD2. This CDR3 comprises 19 residues. V lost 0 bases and J lost 2; bases outside the gene matches: 8. Germline assignment: CDR1 SGHVS and CDR2 FQNEAQ. The CDR3 reads CASSLAEGLAGESQETQYF. CDR3 DNA: TGTGCCAGCAGCTTAGCAGAGGGACTAGCGGGGGAGAGTCAAGAGACCCAGTACTTC.

The CDR3 sequence is CASSFGWGNTEAFF. The CDR3 nucleotides are TGTGCCAGCAGCTTCGGGTGGGGGAACACTGAAGCTTTCTTT. V is TRBV7-2 and J is TRBJ1-1; the D is unclear. The CDR3 sequence is 14 residues long. The germline V gene has CDR1 SGHTA and CDR2 FQGNSA. The V and J ends lost 3 bases and 1 base respectively, with 9 bases between them.

The CDR3 nucleotides read TGTGCCAGCAGCCTCTCCGGGACAGGGGATGGCTACACCTTC. Translation gives CASSLSGTGDGYTF. This chain connects TRBV7-3 to TRBJ1-2, with TRBD1 identical over 10 bases. Germline assignment: CDR1 SGHTA and CDR2 FQGTGA. This CDR3 comprises 14 residues. V lost 5 bases, J lost 6 bases, and 6 bases stayed unmatched.

The CDR3 here is CASSLRGNNQPQHF. The CDR3 coding sequence is TGTGCCAGCAGCCTACGGGGAAACAATCAGCCCCAGCATTTT. The V call is TRBV5-8, the J call TRBJ1-5, with unresolved D. V gave up 4 bases and J gave up 3 bases, with 11 bases separating them. From germline, CDR1 is SGHTS and CDR2 YDEGEE. The CDR3 is 14 amino acids. The whole variable domain, remainder taken from reference TRBV5-8 and TRBJ1-5, is EAGVTQSPTHLIKTRGQQATLRCSPISGHTSVYWYQQALGLGLQFLLWYDEGEERNRGNFPPRFSGRQFPNYSSELNVNALELEDSALYLCASSLRGNNQPQHFGDGTRLSIL.

The V call is TRBV12-3 or TRBV12-4, the J call TRBJ1-1; D remains unclear. Trimming took off 3 bases at V and 9 bases at J, with 8 bases between the two ends. This CDR3 comprises 11 residues. The CDR3 loop is CASSFLGKAFF. For the CDR3, the DNA is TGTGCCAGCAGTTTCTTGGGGAAAGCTTTCTTT.

This clone was seen many times. The CDR3 loop reads CASTTSVNTEAFF. DNA for the CDR3: TGTGCCAGCACGACCTCAGTGAACACTGAAGCTTTCTTT. The V call is TRBV3-1 (or the pseudogene TRBV3-2), the J call TRBJ1-1, with D hard to call. Germline V gene sequence: CDR1 LGHDT, CDR2 YNNKEL (reference sequence). The CDR3 sequence is 13 residues long. Trimming left V 7 bases short and J 0 bases short, with 9 bases between.

The chain employs TRBV5-8 and TRBJ2-4; D not certain. CDR3 size: 14 residues. Germline V CDR1 and CDR2: SGHTS, YDEGEE. V was shortened by 0 bases and J by 0 bases, with 4 bases between the two germline ends. CDR3 sequence reads: CASSLEPAKNIQYF. As DNA, the CDR3 is TGTGCCAGCAGCTTGGAACCAGCCAAAAACATTCAGTACTTC. Full variable domain (outside the CDR3, taken from reference TRBV5-8 and TRBJ2-4): EAGVTQSPTHLIKTRGQQATLRCSPISGHTSVYWYQQALGLGLQFLLWYDEGEERNRGNFPPRFSGRQFPNYSSELNVNALELEDSALYLCASSLEPAKNIQYFGAGTRLSVL.

The J gene is TRBJ1-5, the V gene TRBV24-1; D is uncertain. V dropped 9 bases and J dropped 0 bases, with 14 bases sitting between them. In germline, CDR1 is KGHDR, CDR2 SFDVKD. The CDR3 spans 15 residues. The CDR3 nucleotides read TGTGCCACCCTAGAATGGGGTTATAGCAATCAGCCCCAGCATTTT. It encodes CATLEWGYSNQPQHF.

The V and J genes are TRBV10-3 and TRBJ1-3; maybe TRBD1 (5 bases). V gave up 3 bases and J gave up 0 bases, with 12 bases separating them. Germline loops: CDR1 ENHRY, CDR2 SYGVKD. CDR3 size: 16 residues. The CDR3 coding sequence is TGTGCCATCAGTGATCCTCGGGACGGCTCTGGAAACACCATATATTTT. It codes for CAISDPRDGSGNTIYF.

This clone was detected only once. The chain carries TRBV15 and TRBJ1-6; D remains ambiguous. In germline, CDR1 is LNHNV, CDR2 YYDKDF (reference sequence). V was cut by 1 base and J by 7 bases, with 8 bases left in between. The CDR3 length is 14 residues. The CDR3 region is CATSRGVMNSPLHF. The CDR3 DNA follows: TGTGCCACCAGCAGAGGGGTTATGAATTCACCCCTCCACTTT.

V gene TRBV24-1 combines with J gene TRBJ2-2; D possibly corresponds to TRBD2 (6 bases). The CDR3 sequence is 16 residues long. CDR1 is KGHDR, CDR2 SFDVKD, per germline. Trimming pared 4 bases from V and 1 base from J, leaving 12 bases between. This CDR3 reads CATSERDEQNTGELFF. Here the CDR3 DNA reads TGTGCCACCAGTGAGCGGGACGAGCAGAACACCGGGGAGCTGTTTTTT.

The V gene is TRBV6-5, the J gene TRBJ2-7; TRBD2 aligns across 8 bases. Germline V lookup: CDR1 MNHEY, CDR2 SVGAGI. CDR3 length: 14 residues. Trimming at V came to 0 bases and at J to 3 bases, leaving 1 base not matched to a gene. The CDR3 DNA reads as TGTGCCAGCAGTTACTCGAGCGGGGGCTACGAGCAGTACTTC. The encoded protein is CASSYSSGGYEQYF.

V gene TRBV19 combines with J gene TRBJ1-1; D may be TRBD1 (6 bases). Trimming stripped 5 bases from V and 1 base from J, with 11 bases between. In germline, CDR1 is LNHDA, CDR2 SQIVND (reference sequence). The length of the CDR3 is 14 residues. The CDR3, as DNA: TGTGCCAGTAGTGCCCGGACAGCGAACACTGAAGCTTTCTTT. Its translation is CASSARTANTEAFF.

The CDR3 reads CASSLTGVNTGELFF. In DNA, the CDR3 is TGTGCCAGCAGCTTGACAGGCGTGAACACCGGGGAGCTGTTTTTT. This chain joins TRBV5-6 and TRBJ2-2, with D tentatively TRBD1 (5 bases). Trimming cost V 1 base and J 1 base, with 8 bases left between them. Germline lookup yields CDR1 SGHDT and CDR2 YYEEEE. This CDR3 has 15 residues.

This rearrangement joins TRBV7-3 to TRBJ2-1; 10 nucleotides align to TRBD2. V was pared by 6 bases and J by 4 bases, with 3 bases of the junction left unmatched. The CDR3 has 14 amino acids. Germline CDR1 reads SGHTA; CDR2 reads FQGTGA. The CDR3 DNA follows: TGTGCCAGCAGGTCTAGCGGGGGATACAATGAGCAGTTCTTC. Amino acids: CASRSSGGYNEQFF.

This sequence joins TRBV15 and TRBJ1-2; D remains ambiguous. Germline V gives CDR1 LNHNV, CDR2 YYDKDF (reference sequence). The V and J ends lost 4 bases and 4 bases respectively, with 4 bases between them. The CDR3 sequence is 11 residues long. The CDR3 nucleotides are TGTGCCACCAGCAATGGCTATGGCTACACCTTC. This translates into CATSNGYGYTF. The full variable domain, completed using reference TRBV15 and TRBJ1-2, is DAMVIQNPRYQVTQFGKPVTLSCSQTLNHNVMYWYQQKSSQAPKLLFHYYDKDFNNEADTPDNFQSRRPNTSFCFLDIRSPGLGDTAMYLCATSNGYGYTFGSGTRLTVV.

This chain uses TRBV3-1 (or the pseudogene TRBV3-2) with TRBJ2-7; D is perhaps TRBD1 (5 bases). From germline, CDR1 is LGHDT and CDR2 YNNKEL (reference sequence). The CDR3 contains 13 residues. Trimming removed 2 bases from V and 8 bases from J, with 13 bases in between. The CDR3 DNA reads as TGTGCCAGCAGCCAAATTACAGGTTTGCAGCAGTACTTC. Translating gives CASSQITGLQQYF.